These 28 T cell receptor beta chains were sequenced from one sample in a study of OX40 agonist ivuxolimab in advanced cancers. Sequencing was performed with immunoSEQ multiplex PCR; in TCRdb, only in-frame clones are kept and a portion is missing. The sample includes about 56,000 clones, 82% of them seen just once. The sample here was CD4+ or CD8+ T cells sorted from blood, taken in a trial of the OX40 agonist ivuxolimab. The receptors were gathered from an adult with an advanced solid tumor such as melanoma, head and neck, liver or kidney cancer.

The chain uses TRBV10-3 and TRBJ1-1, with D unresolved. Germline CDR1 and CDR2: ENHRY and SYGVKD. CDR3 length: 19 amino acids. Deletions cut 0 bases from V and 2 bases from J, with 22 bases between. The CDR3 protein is CAISESTKQYPRSNTEAFF. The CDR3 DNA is TGTGCCATCAGTGAGTCGACAAAACAGTACCCCAGGAGCAACACTGAAGCTTTCTTT.

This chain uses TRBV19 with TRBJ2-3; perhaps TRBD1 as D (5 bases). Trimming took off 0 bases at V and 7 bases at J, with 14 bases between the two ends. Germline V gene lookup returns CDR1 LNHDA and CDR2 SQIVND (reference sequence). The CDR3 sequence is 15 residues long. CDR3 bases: TGTGCCAGTAGTATAGATAGGGGAAGTGGATATACGCAGTATTTT. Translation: CASSIDRGSGYTQYF.

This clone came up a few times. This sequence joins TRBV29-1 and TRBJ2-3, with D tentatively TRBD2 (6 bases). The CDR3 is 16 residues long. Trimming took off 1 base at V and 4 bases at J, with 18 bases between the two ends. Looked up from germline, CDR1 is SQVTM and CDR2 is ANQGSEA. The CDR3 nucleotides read TGCAGCGTTGAAGTGGCGGGGTCATTCATTTCAGATACGCAGTATTTT. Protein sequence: CSVEVAGSFISDTQYF.

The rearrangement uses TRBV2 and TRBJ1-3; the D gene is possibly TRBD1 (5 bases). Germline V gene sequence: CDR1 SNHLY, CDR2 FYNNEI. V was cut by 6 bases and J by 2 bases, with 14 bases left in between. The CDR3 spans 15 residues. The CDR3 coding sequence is TGTGCCAGCAGCCCTCCGGGGGGGGCTGGAAACACCATATATTTT. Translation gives CASSPPGGAGNTIYF. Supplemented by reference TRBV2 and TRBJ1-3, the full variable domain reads EPEVTQTPSHQVTQMGQEVILRCVPISNHLYFYWYRQILGQKVEFLVSFYNNEISEKSEIFDDQFSVERPDGSNFTLKIRSTKLEDSAMYFCASSPPGGAGNTIYFGEGSWLTVV.

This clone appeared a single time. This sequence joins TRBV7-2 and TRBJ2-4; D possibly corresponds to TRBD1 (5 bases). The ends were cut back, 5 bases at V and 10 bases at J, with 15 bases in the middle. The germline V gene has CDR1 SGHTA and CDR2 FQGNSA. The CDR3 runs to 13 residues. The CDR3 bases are TGTGCCAGCAGCACCACGACAGCTTCAATTCAGTACTTC. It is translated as CASSTTTASIQYF.

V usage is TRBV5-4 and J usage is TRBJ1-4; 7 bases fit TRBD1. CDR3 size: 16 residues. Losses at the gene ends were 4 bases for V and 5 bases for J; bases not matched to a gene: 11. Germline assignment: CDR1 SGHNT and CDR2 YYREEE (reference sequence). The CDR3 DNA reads TGTGCCAGCAGCCAGGGGGGGACGGTCCTCAATGAAAAACTGTTTTTT. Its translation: CASSQGGTVLNEKLFF.

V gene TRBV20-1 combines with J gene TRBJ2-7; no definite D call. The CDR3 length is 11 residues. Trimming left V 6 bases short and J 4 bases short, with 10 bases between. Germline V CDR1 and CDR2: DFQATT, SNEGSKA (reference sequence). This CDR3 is CSAPRAYEQYF. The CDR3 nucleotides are TGCAGTGCCCCTAGGGCGTACGAGCAGTACTTC.

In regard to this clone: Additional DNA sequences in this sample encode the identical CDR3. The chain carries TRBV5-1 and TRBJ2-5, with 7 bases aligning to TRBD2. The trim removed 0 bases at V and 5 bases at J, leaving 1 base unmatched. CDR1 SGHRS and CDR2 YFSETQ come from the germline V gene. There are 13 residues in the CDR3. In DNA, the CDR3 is TGCGCCAGCAGCTTGGGGGGAGGGGAGACCCAGTACTTC. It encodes CASSLGGGETQYF.

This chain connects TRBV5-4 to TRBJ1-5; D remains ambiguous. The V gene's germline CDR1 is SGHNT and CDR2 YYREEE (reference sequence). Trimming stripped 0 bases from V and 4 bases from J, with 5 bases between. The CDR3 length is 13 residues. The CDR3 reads CASSLDANQPQHF. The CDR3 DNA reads TGTGCCAGCAGCTTGGACGCGAATCAGCCCCAGCATTTT.

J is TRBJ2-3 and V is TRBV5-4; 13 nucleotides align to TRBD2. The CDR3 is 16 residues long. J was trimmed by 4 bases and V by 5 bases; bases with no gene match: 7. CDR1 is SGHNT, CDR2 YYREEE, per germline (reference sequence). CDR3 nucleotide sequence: TGTGCCAGCAGAAACGGACTAGCGGGGGCCCCAGATACGCAGTATTTT. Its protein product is CASRNGLAGAPDTQYF.

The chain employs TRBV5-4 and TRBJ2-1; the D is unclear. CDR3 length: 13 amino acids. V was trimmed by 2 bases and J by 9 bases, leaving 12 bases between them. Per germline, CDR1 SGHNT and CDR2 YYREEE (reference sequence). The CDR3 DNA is TGTGCCAGCAGCTTTAACCCCCCGAGTGAGCAGTTCTTC. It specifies CASSFNPPSEQFF. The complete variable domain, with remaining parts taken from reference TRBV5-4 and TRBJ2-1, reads ETGVTQSPTHLIKTRGQQVTLRCSSQSGHNTVSWYQQALGQGPQFIFQYYREEENGRGNFPPRFSGLQFPNYSSELNVNALELDDSALYLCASSFNPPSEQFFGPGTRLTVL.

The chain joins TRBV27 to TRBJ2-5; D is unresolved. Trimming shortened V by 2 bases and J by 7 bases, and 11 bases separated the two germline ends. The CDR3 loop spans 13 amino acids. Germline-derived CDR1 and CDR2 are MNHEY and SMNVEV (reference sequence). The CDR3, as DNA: TGTGCCAGCAGTTTAGGGTCTAGGTGGACCCAGTACTTC. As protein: CASSLGSRWTQYF.

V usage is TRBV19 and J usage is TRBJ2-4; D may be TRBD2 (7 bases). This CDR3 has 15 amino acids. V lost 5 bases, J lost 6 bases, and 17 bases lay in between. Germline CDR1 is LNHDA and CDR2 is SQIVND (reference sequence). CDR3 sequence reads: CASSLGGRGRNIQYF. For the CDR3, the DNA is TGTGCCAGTAGTTTAGGGGGGCGCGGGAGAAACATTCAGTACTTC.

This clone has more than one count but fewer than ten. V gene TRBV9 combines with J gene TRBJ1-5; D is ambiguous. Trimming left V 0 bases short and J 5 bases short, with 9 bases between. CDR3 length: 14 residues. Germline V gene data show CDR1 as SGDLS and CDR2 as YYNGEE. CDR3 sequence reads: CASSVGAWDQPQHF. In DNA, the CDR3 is TGTGCCAGCAGCGTAGGGGCTTGGGATCAGCCCCAGCATTTT.

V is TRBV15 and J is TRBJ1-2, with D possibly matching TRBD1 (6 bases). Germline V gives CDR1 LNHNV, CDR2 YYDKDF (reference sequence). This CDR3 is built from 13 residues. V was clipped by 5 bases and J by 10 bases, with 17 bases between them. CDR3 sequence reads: CATSDFYGTHYTF. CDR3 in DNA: TGTGCCACCAGCGACTTCTATGGGACACACTACACCTTC.

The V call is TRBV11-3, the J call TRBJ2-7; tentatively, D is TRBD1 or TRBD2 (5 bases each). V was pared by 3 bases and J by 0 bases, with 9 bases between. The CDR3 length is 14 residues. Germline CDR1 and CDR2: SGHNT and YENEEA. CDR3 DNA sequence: TGTGCCAGCAGCTTGGGGCGGGCCTCCTACGAGCAGTACTTC. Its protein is CASSLGRASYEQYF.

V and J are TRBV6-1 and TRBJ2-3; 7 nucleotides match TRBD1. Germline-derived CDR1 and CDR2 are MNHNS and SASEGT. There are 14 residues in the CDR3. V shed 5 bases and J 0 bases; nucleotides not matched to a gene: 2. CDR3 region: CASSMTGSTDTQYF. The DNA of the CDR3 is TGTGCCAGCAGTATGACAGGGAGCACAGATACGCAGTATTTT.

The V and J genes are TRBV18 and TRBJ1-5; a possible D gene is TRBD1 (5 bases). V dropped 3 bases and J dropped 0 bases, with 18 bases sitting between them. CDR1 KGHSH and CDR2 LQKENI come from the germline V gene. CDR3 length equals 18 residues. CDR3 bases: TGTGCCAGCTCACCCCAATCCAGGACACTTAATAGCAATCAGCCCCAGCATTTT. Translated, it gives CASSPQSRTLNSNQPQHF.

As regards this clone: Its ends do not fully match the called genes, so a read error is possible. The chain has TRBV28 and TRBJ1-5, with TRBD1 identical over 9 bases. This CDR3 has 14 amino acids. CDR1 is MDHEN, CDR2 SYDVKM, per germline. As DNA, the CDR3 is TGTGCCGGCAGGCTGGGACAGGGCGGTCAGCCCCAGCATTTT. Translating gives CAGRLGQGGQPQHF.

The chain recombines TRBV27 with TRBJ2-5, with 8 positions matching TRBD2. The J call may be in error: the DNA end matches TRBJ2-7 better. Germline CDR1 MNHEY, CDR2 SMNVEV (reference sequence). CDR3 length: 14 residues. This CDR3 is CASSERGPSYEQYF. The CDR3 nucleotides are TGTGCCAGCAGCGAGCGGGGGCCCTCCTACGAGCAGTACTTC.

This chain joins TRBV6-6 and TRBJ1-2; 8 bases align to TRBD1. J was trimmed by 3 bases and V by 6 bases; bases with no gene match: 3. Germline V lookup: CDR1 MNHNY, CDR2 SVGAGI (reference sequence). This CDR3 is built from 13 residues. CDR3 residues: CASRPGGDYGYTF. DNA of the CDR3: TGTGCCAGCAGGCCAGGGGGCGACTATGGCTACACCTTC.

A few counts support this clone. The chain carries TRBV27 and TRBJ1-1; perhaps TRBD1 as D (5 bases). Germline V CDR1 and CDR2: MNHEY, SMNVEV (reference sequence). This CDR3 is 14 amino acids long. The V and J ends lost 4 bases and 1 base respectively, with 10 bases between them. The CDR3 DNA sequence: TGTGCCAGCAGTTCTTTTACAGGGAACACTGAAGCTTTCTTT. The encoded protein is CASSSFTGNTEAFF.

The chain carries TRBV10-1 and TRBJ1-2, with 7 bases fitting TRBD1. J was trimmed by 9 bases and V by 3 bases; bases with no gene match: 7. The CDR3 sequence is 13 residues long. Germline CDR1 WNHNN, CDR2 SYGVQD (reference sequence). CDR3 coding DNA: TGCGCCAGCAGTGAAAAACAGGGGCTAAGCTACACCTTC. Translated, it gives CASSEKQGLSYTF.

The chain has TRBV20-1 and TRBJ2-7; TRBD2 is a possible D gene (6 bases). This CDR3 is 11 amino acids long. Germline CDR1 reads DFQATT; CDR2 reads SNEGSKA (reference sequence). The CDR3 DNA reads TGCAGCCCGGAGGGCAGCTACGAGCAGTACTTC. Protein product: CSPEGSYEQYF.

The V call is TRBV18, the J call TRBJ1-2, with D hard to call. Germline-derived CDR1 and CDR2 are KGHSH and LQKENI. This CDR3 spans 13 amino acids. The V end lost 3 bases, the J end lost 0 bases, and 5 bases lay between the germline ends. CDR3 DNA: TGTGCCAGCTCACCTACATCTAACTATGGCTACACCTTC. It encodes CASSPTSNYGYTF.

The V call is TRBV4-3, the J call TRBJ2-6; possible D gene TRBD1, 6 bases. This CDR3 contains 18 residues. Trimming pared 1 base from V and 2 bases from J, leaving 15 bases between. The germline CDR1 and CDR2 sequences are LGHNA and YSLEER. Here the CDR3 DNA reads TGCGCCAGCAGCCAAGGTGCAGGGGTTGCGGCTGGGGCCAACGTCCTGACTTTC. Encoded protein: CASSQGAGVAAGANVLTF.

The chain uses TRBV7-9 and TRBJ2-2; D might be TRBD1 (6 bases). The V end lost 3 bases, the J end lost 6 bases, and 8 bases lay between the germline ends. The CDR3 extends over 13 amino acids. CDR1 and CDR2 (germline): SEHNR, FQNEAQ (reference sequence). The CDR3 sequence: CASSLGQAGELFF. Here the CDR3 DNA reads TGTGCCAGCAGCTTGGGACAAGCCGGGGAGCTGTTTTTT.

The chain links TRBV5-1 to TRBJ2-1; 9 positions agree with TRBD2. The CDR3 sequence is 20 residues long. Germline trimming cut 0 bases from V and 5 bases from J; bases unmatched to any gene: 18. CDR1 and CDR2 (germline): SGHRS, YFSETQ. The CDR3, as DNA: TGCGCCAGCAGCTTGGCATTAGTTCGACTAGCGGTTGGCCGACACAATGAGCAGTTCTTC. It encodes CASSLALVRLAVGRHNEQFF.